These T cell receptor beta chains were read from a single sample in a study of blood T cell repertoires in COVID-19. Generated by immunoSEQ multiplex PCR, the TCRdb table keeps only in-frame clones and is missing some. The sample yields roughly 100,000 clones, around 82% seen once. Sequencing input: peripheral blood. These receptor sequences come from a human donor in a cohort sampled during active or convalescent COVID-19. Each CDR3 is given with its conserved first and last residue. The D gene is left open where the match is weak. Only part of the rows carry a size: once, few, many, or a class if the clone is expanded.

v_gene	j_gene	d_gene	abundance	CDR3nt	CDR3aa
TRBV6-5	TRBJ2-5	TRBD2	.	TGTGCCAGCAGTTACTCGCGCGGGGGGGAGACCCAGTACTTC	CASSYSRGGETQYF
TRBV11-3	TRBJ1-2	.	few	TGTGCCAGCAGCCGAAATGTACATTATGGCTACACCTTC	CASSRNVHYGYTF
TRBV24-1	TRBJ1-1	.	.	TGTGCCACCAGTGATAGTGTGTGGGCAGACACTGAAGCTTTCTTT	CATSDSVWADTEAFF
TRBV28	TRBJ1-6	.	.	TGTGCCAGCAGTCAGATGTATTCACCCCTCCACTTT	CASSQMYSPLHF
TRBV10-3	TRBJ1-1	.	.	TGTGCCATCAGTGGGGCCGAAACTGAAGCTTTCTTT	CAISGAETEAFF
TRBV12-3/TRBV12-4	TRBJ2-1	.	.	TGTGCCAGCAGTTCGACTTGGAGTGAGCAGTTCTTC	CASSSTWSEQFF
TRBV19	TRBJ1-1	TRBD1	.	TGTGCCATCTGGGCTAGGACAGGCACGCCAGAAGCTTTCTTT	CAIWARTGTPEAFF
TRBV28	TRBJ1-3	.	few	TGTGCCAGCAGTTGGTCAGGGGCGACTGGAAACACCATATATTTT	CASSWSGATGNTIYF
TRBV2	TRBJ2-7	TRBD1	once	TGTGCCTGGGGACAGAAAGCCTCCTACGAGCAGTACTTC	CAWGQKASYEQYF
TRBV7-9	TRBJ1-4	TRBD1	few	TGTGCCAGCCGAACAGGGGGCGAAGAAAAACTGTTTTTT	CASRTGGEEKLFF
TRBV2	TRBJ1-2	.	.	TGTGCCAGCAGGGTCCGGACAGCGAATGGCTACACCTTC	CASRVRTANGYTF
TRBV5-1	TRBJ1-2	.	few	TGCGCCAGCAGCTTGTTCAGGGATCAGGGTGGCTACACCTTC	CASSLFRDQGGYTF
TRBV6-4	TRBJ2-1	.	once	TGTGCCAGCAGTGACTTACTCAACAATGAGCAGTTCTTC	CASSDLLNNEQFF
TRBV10-3	TRBJ2-2	TRBD1	.	TGTGCCATCAGTGTGACAGGGGCCACCGGGGAGCTGTTTTTT	CAISVTGATGELFF
TRBV7-2	TRBJ1-5	.	few	TGTGCCAGCAGCCCCAGGGTTGGGCAGCCCCAGCATTTT	CASSPRVGQPQHF
TRBV5-5	TRBJ2-5	TRBD2	.	TGTGCCAGCAGCCTCCGGGCGGGGGGGCCCGAAGAGACCCAGTACTTC	CASSLRAGGPEETQYF
TRBV14	TRBJ1-4	TRBD1	.	TGTGCCAGCAGCGAACAGGGGAGGAATGAAAAACTGTTTTTT	CASSEQGRNEKLFF
TRBV6-5	TRBJ1-2	TRBD1	few	TGTGCCAGCAGAACGACAGGGGGGCCTGGCTACACCTTC	CASRTTGGPGYTF
TRBV7-6	TRBJ2-3	.	.	TGTGCCGGATCAGAGGCCGATACGCAGTATTTT	CAGSEADTQYF
TRBV6-5	TRBJ2-7	.	.	TGTGCCAGCAGCGCAACCGACAGATCCTACGAGCAGTACTTC	CASSATDRSYEQYF
TRBV10-3	TRBJ2-7	TRBD1	.	TGTGCCATCAGTGAGTCGGGACAGGGTCTCAGTTTCTACGAGCAGTACTTC	CAISESGQGLSFYEQYF
TRBV3-1/TRBV3-2	TRBJ1-3	TRBD1	.	TGTGCCAGCAGCGATACGACAGGGCTGTTCCGAAACACCATATATTTT	CASSDTTGLFRNTIYF
TRBV6-1	TRBJ1-2	TRBD1	once	TGTGCCAGCAGTGAAGCGGCAGGGGGTTACTATGGCTACACCTTC	CASSEAAGGYYGYTF
TRBV2	TRBJ1-3	.	.	TGTGCCAGCACCTTGGATGAGGGTGCTGGAAACACCATATATTTT	CASTLDEGAGNTIYF
TRBV6-5	TRBJ1-4	.	.	TGTGCCAGCAGTTACGGGCAGCAACTGTTTTTT	CASSYGQQLFF
TRBV7-3	TRBJ2-5	TRBD1	.	TGTGCCAGCAGCTTATTCGGACAGGGGGGTGGCCAAGAGACCCAGTACTTC	CASSLFGQGGGQETQYF
TRBV18	TRBJ1-5	.	few	TGTGCCAGCTCACCAACAACAGCCTTGATGAGGCCCCAGCATTTT	CASSPTTALMRPQHF
TRBV2	TRBJ1-6	.	.	TGTGCCAGCAGTTTAAGGGGCTCCGGTTCACCCCTCCACTTT	CASSLRGSGSPLHF
TRBV19	TRBJ2-6	TRBD1	.	TGTGCCAGTAGCGGACAGGGCTCTGGGGCCAACGTCCTGACTTTC	CASSGQGSGANVLTF
TRBV9	TRBJ1-1	TRBD1	.	TGTGCCAGCAGCGGACAGGGGTGGGGGACTGAAGCTTTCTTT	CASSGQGWGTEAFF
TRBV6-6	TRBJ1-5	TRBD1	.	TGTGCCAGCAGCCTACCGGGACAGGGGGCCCATCAGCCCCAGCATTTT	CASSLPGQGAHQPQHF
TRBV4-1	TRBJ1-5	.	.	TGCGCCAGCAGCCAAGTAGGGGGGGATAGCAATCAGCCCCAGCATTTT	CASSQVGGDSNQPQHF
TRBV24-1	TRBJ1-2	.	.	TGTGCCACCAGTGATTTGTCCCTGGACAGAAACTATGGCTACACCTTC	CATSDLSLDRNYGYTF
TRBV7-9	TRBJ2-5	.	.	TGTGCCAGCAGCTTAAGTCAGGGATTACAAGAGACCCAGTACTTC	CASSLSQGLQETQYF
TRBV10-3	TRBJ2-5	.	.	TGTGCCATCAGTCAGGGGGAGACCCAGTACTTC	CAISQGETQYF
TRBV5-1	TRBJ2-1	.	.	TGCGCCAGCAGCCCCCGTCCTACAGGTGGGGTTGATGAGCAGTTCTTC	CASSPRPTGGVDEQFF
TRBV28	TRBJ1-2	.	.	TGTGCCAGCAGTTACGCGACGACAGGCGAGTTTTATGGCTACACCTTC	CASSYATTGEFYGYTF
TRBV5-1	TRBJ1-5	TRBD1	.	TGCGCCAGCAGCCTAGGGACAGGGAGAAACAATCAGCCCCAGCATTTT	CASSLGTGRNNQPQHF
TRBV10-3	TRBJ1-2	TRBD1	few	TGTGCCATCAGTGACCCGACAGGGGCGAACTATGGCTACACCTTC	CAISDPTGANYGYTF
TRBV24-1	TRBJ1-2	TRBD1	few	TGTGCCACCAGTGACAACCCAGGACAGGGGCCCTATGGCTACACCTTC	CATSDNPGQGPYGYTF
TRBV19	TRBJ2-2	TRBD1	.	TGTGCCAGTAGTATTCTCGGGACAGGGGGCGACACCGGGGAGCTGTTTTTT	CASSILGTGGDTGELFF
TRBV19	TRBJ1-1	.	.	TGTGCCAGTAGTATTTACTCGAGGCCTGAAGCTTTCTTT	CASSIYSRPEAFF
TRBV12-3/TRBV12-4	TRBJ2-7	.	.	TGTGCCAGCACCCAGGGTACCTACGAGCAGTACTTC	CASTQGTYEQYF
TRBV19	TRBJ1-5	.	.	TGTGCCAGTAGTATCCTGGACAGTAGCAATCAGCCCCAGCATTTT	CASSILDSSNQPQHF
TRBV11-3	TRBJ2-2	.	few	TGTGCCAGCAGCTTGGGGGGGCAAAACACCGGGGAGCTGTTTTTT	CASSLGGQNTGELFF
TRBV5-6	TRBJ1-2	.	.	TGTGCCAGCAGCTTGCTAAGTTCTGGGGGCCTTAACTATGGCTACACCTTC	CASSLLSSGGLNYGYTF
TRBV4-1	TRBJ2-3	.	few	TGCGCCAGCAGCCAAGCTCCTGCAGTTTCTGATACGCAGTATTTT	CASSQAPAVSDTQYF
TRBV6-5	TRBJ2-7	TRBD1	.	TGTGCCAGCAGCGCAGGACAGGGGGCGATCTACGAGCAGTACTTC	CASSAGQGAIYEQYF
TRBV6-6	TRBJ2-3	TRBD2	.	TGTGCCAGCGCAGGAGGAGCGGGGGGTGTCTCAGATACGCAGTATTTT	CASAGGAGGVSDTQYF
TRBV6-1	TRBJ2-5	TRBD2	.	TGTGCCAGCGGTGGAGCGGGGGGGCGGCAAGAGACCCAGTACTTC	CASGGAGGRQETQYF
TRBV6-5	TRBJ1-5	.	few	TGTGCCAGCAGTTACTCGAGGGCGGTGAATCAGCCCCAGCATTTT	CASSYSRAVNQPQHF
TRBV15	TRBJ1-5	TRBD1	.	TGTGCCACGATGACAGGGTACGGCAATCAGCCCCAGCATTTT	CATMTGYGNQPQHF
TRBV18	TRBJ2-1	.	.	TGTGCCAGCTCACAGCAGACACTGCCCTACAATGAGCAGTTCTTC	CASSQQTLPYNEQFF
TRBV4-1	TRBJ2-1	TRBD1	.	TGCGCCAGCAGGGTGGGACAGGGGGCAGGCAATGAGCAGTTCTTC	CASRVGQGAGNEQFF
TRBV6-6	TRBJ1-3	TRBD1	.	TGTGCCAGCAGTTACGAAGACAGGGGGAGTAACACCATATATTTT	CASSYEDRGSNTIYF
TRBV3-1/TRBV3-2	TRBJ1-3	.	few	TGTGCCAGCAGCGTAAACCAGGGAGGTAGTGGAAACACCATATATTTT	CASSVNQGGSGNTIYF
TRBV19	TRBJ1-2	TRBD1	.	TGTGCCAGTAGTATAGGAGGACAGGGGGCAAGGGGCTACACCTTC	CASSIGGQGARGYTF
TRBV28	TRBJ1-1	.	.	TGTGCCAGCAACAGGGACACTGAAGCTTTCTTT	CASNRDTEAFF
TRBV28	TRBJ2-3	TRBD1	few	TGTGCCAGCAGTTCCGGGGGACAGGGGGCAGATACGCAGTATTTT	CASSSGGQGADTQYF